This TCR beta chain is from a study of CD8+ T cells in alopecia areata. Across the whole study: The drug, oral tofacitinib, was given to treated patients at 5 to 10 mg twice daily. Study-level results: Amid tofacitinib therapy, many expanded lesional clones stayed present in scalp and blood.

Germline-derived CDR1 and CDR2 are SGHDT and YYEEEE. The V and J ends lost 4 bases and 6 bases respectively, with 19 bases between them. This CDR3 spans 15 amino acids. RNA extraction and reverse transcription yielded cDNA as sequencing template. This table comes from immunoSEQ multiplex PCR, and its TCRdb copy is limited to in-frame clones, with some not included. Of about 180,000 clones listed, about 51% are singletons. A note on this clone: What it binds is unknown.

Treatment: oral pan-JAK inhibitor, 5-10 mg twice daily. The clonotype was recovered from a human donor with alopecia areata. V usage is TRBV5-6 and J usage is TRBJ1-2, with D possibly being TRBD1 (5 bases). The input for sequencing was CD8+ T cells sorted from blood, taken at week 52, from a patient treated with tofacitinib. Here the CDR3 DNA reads TGTGCCAGCAGCCCGGAGATGGACATACTCGATGGCTACACCTTC. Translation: CASSPEMDILDGYTF.